These 20 T cell receptor beta chains came from one sample sequenced in a study of regulatory T cells in long-lasting Graves disease (dated by TCRdb to about 2021). The library was prepared using multiplex PCR. The sample was run on an Illumina HiSeq 4000. iRepertoire HTBI primers and Arm-PCR amplification of CDR3 regions were used to construct TCR beta libraries. The public reads were quality trimmed at Q25 with fastp and then assembled into clones with MiXCR by TCRdb, keeping productive beta chains. Entries that share a CDR3 protein sequence are merged under the most common genes and DNA. Within this sample are some 600,000 distinct CDR3 sequences, with roughly 16% of them counted one time only. Clones ranked in the top ten supply approximately 12% of the sample. In light of the paper, this sample's time point label describes: newly diagnosed GD, antithyroid drugs for less than 3 months. For both TCR sequencing and RNA sequencing, RNA was extracted from PBMCs using TRIzol.

These data were likewise used in another study, on T cells in Graves' hyperthyroidism and ophthalmopathy.

Specimen: peripheral blood mononuclear cells (PBMCs), collected at new diagnosis, from a patient treated with antithyroid drugs. The receptors derive from a man younger than 35 with Graves disease. Donor details come from another sample of the same person, matched by shared clones.

In its sample, this clonotype was seen a few times. This may come from a read error, since a much larger clone is one base off. This chain uses TRBV12-3 or TRBV12-4 with TRBJ2-5; 11 positions agree with TRBD2. The CDR3 runs 15 residues. The CDR3 is CASRGGLAVQETQCF. The CDR3 DNA sequence: TGTGCCAGCAGGGGGGGACTAGCGGTCCAAGAGACCCAGTGCTTC.

This clonotype occurred a few times. V is TRBV14 and J is TRBJ2-7; TRBD2 might be the D (5 bases). The CDR3 is 13 amino acids. Trimming removed 1 base at V and 7 bases at J, with 11 bases between. Germline V gene data show CDR1 as SGHDN and CDR2 as FVKESK. Here the CDR3 reads CASSQVSPGEQYF. The CDR3 nucleotides read TGTGCCAGCAGCCAAGTCTCCCCGGGGGAGCAGTACTTC. Full variable domain (outside the CDR3, taken from reference TRBV14 and TRBJ2-7): EAGVTQFPSHSVIEKGQTVTLRCDPISGHDNLYWYRRVMGKEIKFLLHFVKESKQDESGMPNNRFLAERTGGTYSTLKVQPAELEDSGVYFCASSQVSPGEQYFGPGTRLTVT.

This clonotype was counted a few times. J is TRBJ2-2 and V is TRBV5-5; possible D gene TRBD1, 5 bases. The germline CDR1 and CDR2 sequences are SGHKS and YYEKEE (reference sequence). This CDR3 comprises 16 residues. V gave up 1 base and J gave up 4 bases, with 14 bases separating them. This CDR3 reads CASSLTFRVGTGELFF. In nucleotides, the CDR3 is TGTGCCAGCAGCTTGACGTTCAGGGTTGGCACCGGGGAGCTGTTTTTT. Full variable domain (outside the CDR3, taken from reference TRBV5-5 and TRBJ2-2): DAGVTQSPTHLIKTRGQQVTLRCSPISGHKSVSWYQQVLGQGPQFIFQYYEKEERGRGNFPDRFSARQFPNYSSELNVNALLLGDSALYLCASSLTFRVGTGELFFGEGSRLTVL.

The chain uses TRBV7-7 and TRBJ1-5; no definite D call. The germline CDR1 and CDR2 sequences are SSHAT and FNYEAQ (reference sequence). The CDR3 runs to 13 residues. The DNA for the CDR3 is TGTGCTAGCTCAGCCGCCCCCAATCAGCCCCAGCATTTT. Its protein is CASSAAPNQPQHF.

This clonotype was recorded many times. This chain joins TRBV7-2 and TRBJ2-7, with 9 bases that match TRBD1. With 5 bases clipped from V and 6 bases from J, the junction kept 14 bases outside the gene matches. The V gene's germline CDR1 is SGHTA and CDR2 FQGNSA. The CDR3 loop spans 16 amino acids. DNA of the CDR3: TGTGCCAGCAGCGTGTCGGCGGGACAGGGTTTAGGCGAGCAGTACTTC. It is translated as CASSVSAGQGLGEQYF.

The chain uses TRBV12-3 or TRBV12-4 and TRBJ2-7; the match to TRBD2 covers 10 bases. V lost 2 bases to trimming and J lost 5 bases; unmatched junction nucleotides: 6. The CDR3 sequence is 15 residues long. The CDR3 DNA reads TGTGCCAGCAGTTTAAGCGGGAGGGCCAGGCACGAGCAGTACTTC. This encodes CASSLSGRARHEQYF.

There are a few counts of this clonotype. V usage is TRBV5-1 and J usage is TRBJ2-3, with 14 bases aligning to TRBD2. The V and J ends lost 3 bases and 1 base, in that order; junction bases with no gene match: 10. The CDR3 consists of 19 residues. Germline loops: CDR1 SGHRS, CDR2 YFSETQ. The CDR3 reads CASSSHRTSGRRGTDTQYF. CDR3 nucleotide sequence: TGCGCCAGCAGCTCCCACCGGACTAGCGGGAGGAGGGGCACAGATACGCAGTATTTT.

J is TRBJ1-2 and V is TRBV11-2, with TRBD1 as a possible D gene (6 bases). Trimming took 2 bases from V and 7 from J, leaving 11 bases between them. This CDR3 is 13 amino acids long. The germline CDR1 and CDR2 sequences are SGHAT and FQNNGV. The CDR3 sequence is CASSLSGGVGYTF. The CDR3 DNA is TGTGCCAGCAGCTTATCGGGGGGCGTTGGCTACACCTTC. The entire variable domain, with the rest obtained from reference TRBV11-2 and TRBJ1-2, is as follows: EAGVAQSPRYKIIEKRQSVAFWCNPISGHATLYWYQQILGQGPKLLIQFQNNGVVDDSQLPKDRFSAERLKGVDSTLKIQPAKLEDSAVYLCASSLSGGVGYTFGSGTRLTVV.

This clonotype showed up many times. V usage is TRBV10-3 and J usage is TRBJ2-7, with a weak D call TRBD2 (5 bases). This CDR3 is built from 14 residues. Germline CDR1 reads ENHRY; CDR2 reads SYGVKD. V was trimmed by 2 bases and J by 5 bases, leaving 13 bases between them. CDR3 DNA: TGTGCCATCAGTGAGAGTGGGAGTTGGGACGAGCAGTACTTC. Translating it yields CAISESGSWDEQYF.

This clonotype occurred many times. The gene calls are TRBV11-2 and TRBJ1-1; the D is unclear. V was shortened by 6 bases and J by 1 base, with 3 bases between the two germline ends. The germline V gene has CDR1 SGHAT and CDR2 FQNNGV. The CDR3 has 11 residues. In DNA, the CDR3 is TGTGCCAGCAGTGGGAACACTGAAGCTTTCTTT. Translating it yields CASSGNTEAFF.

The table lists this clonotype with many counts. This rearrangement joins TRBV20-1 to TRBJ2-1, with D possibly TRBD1 on 5 matching bases. The germline V gene encodes CDR1 DFQATT and CDR2 SNEGSKA (reference sequence). Trimming removed 1 base at V and 4 bases at J, with 14 bases between. The CDR3 runs 15 residues. The CDR3 is CSARGVQGRYNEQFF. The CDR3, as DNA: TGCAGTGCTAGAGGAGTGCAGGGCCGGTACAATGAGCAGTTCTTC.

This clonotype was counted ten times or more. The J gene is TRBJ2-7, the V gene TRBV11-3, with D perhaps matching TRBD2 (5 bases). This CDR3 contains 14 residues. The V and J ends lost 1 base and 2 bases respectively, with 9 bases between them. Germline assignment: CDR1 SGHNT and CDR2 YENEEA. CDR3 DNA: TGTGCCAGCAGCTTAGGGACGGGAACCTACGAGCAGTACTTC. This gives the protein CASSLGTGTYEQYF. Combining the CDR3 with reference TRBV11-3 and TRBJ2-7 gives the whole variable domain EAGVVQSPRYKIIEKKQPVAFWCNPISGHNTLYWYLQNLGQGPELLIRYENEEAVDDSQLPKDRFSAERLKGVDSTLKIQPAELGDSAVYLCASSLGTGTYEQYFGPGTRLTVT.

The table lists this clonotype with many counts. The chain joins TRBV11-2 to TRBJ2-5, with D perhaps matching TRBD2 (5 bases). The CDR3 covers 13 residues. The germline V and J ends were trimmed by 2 bases and 7 bases, with 11 bases remaining between them. CDR1 is SGHAT, CDR2 FQNNGV, per germline. The CDR3 protein is CASSLLPRGTQYF. The CDR3 DNA follows: TGTGCCAGCAGCTTACTCCCCCGGGGGACCCAGTACTTC.

The chain employs TRBV10-3 and TRBJ2-1; the match to TRBD1 covers 9 bases. The last part of the DNA fits TRBJ2-5 better; the J call may be wrong. This CDR3 contains 17 residues. CDR1 is ENHRY and CDR2 is SYGVKD in the germline V gene. The CDR3 here is CAISAPPNGTGQETQYF. The DNA for the CDR3 is TGTGCCATCAGTGCCCCTCCTAACGGGACAGGGCAAGAGACCCAGTACTTC.

This clonotype was detected ten times or more. The rearrangement joins TRBV28 to TRBJ2-5; no reliable D call. Trimming left V 5 bases short and J 2 bases short, with 15 bases between. The CDR3 totals 15 residues. Germline-derived CDR1 and CDR2 are MDHEN and SYDVKM. The CDR3 spells CASSGFVAEQETQYF. The CDR3 nucleotides read TGTGCCAGCAGTGGTTTCGTCGCGGAACAAGAGACCCAGTACTTC.

On this clonotype itself: A much larger clone lies one base from this, so it may be a read error. The V and J genes are TRBV30 and TRBJ1-5; 7 bases fit TRBD1. There are 14 residues in the CDR3. Germline CDR1 reads GTSNPN; CDR2 reads SVGIG (reference sequence). V was pared by 8 bases and J by 0 bases, with 7 bases of the junction left unmatched. CDR3: CARQTGTSNQPQHF. CDR3 DNA sequence: TGTGCCCGGCAGACAGGGACTAGCAATCAGCCCCAGCATTTT.

This chain links TRBV11-2 with TRBJ2-1; 14 nucleotides agree with TRBD2. CDR1 and CDR2 (germline): SGHAT, FQNNGV. Trimming at V came to 4 bases and at J to 8 bases, leaving 13 bases not matched to a gene. The CDR3 is 18 amino acids. CDR3 coding DNA: TGTGCCAGCAGCTCGGCAGAGACTAGCGGGAGGGTTCCCCATGAGCAGTTCTTC. Its translation is CASSSAETSGRVPHEQFF.

This chain connects TRBV5-5 to TRBJ2-5, with 9 bases matching TRBD2. Germline lookup yields CDR1 SGHKS and CDR2 YYEKEE (reference sequence). Unmatched junction bases numbered 8, after V lost 5 bases and J lost 3 bases. The CDR3 length is 15 residues. The CDR3 sequence is CASRRTSALKETQYF. CDR3 coding DNA: TGTGCCAGCAGAAGGACTAGCGCCCTAAAAGAGACCCAGTACTTC.

This clonotype was picked up a small number of times. Given a much more abundant clone one base away, this may be a read error. The chain employs TRBV12-3 or TRBV12-4 and TRBJ2-7, with 8 bases fitting TRBD1. The CDR3 covers 15 residues. The CDR3 bases are TGTGCCAGCAGTTGGGACAGGTTCAAGATCTACGAGCAGTGCTTC. Its translation: CASSWDRFKIYEQCF.

The sample holds a few counts of this clonotype. This chain links TRBV5-1 with TRBJ1-4, with TRBD1 matching 7 bases. The V and J ends lost 0 bases and 7 bases, in that order; junction bases with no gene match: 9. Germline V gene sequence: CDR1 SGHRS, CDR2 YFSETQ. The CDR3 is made up of 16 amino acids. The CDR3 sequence is CASSLGTGMGGEKLFF. CDR3 in DNA: TGCGCCAGCAGCTTGGGGACAGGCATGGGAGGTGAAAAACTGTTTTTT.